The 30 T cell receptor beta chains below were found in one sample sequenced in a study of siplizumab effects on memory and regulatory T cells. TCRdb's copy holds only in-frame clones and misses some; the assay was immunoSEQ multiplex PCR. There are tens of thousands of clones in the sample; more than 95% occur only once, and around 0.031% lies in the top ten. Sequences were obtained from naive CD4+ T cells sorted from blood. These receptors all come from a human donor in good health.

The chain has TRBV7-2 and TRBJ1-2, with D unclear. V shed 1 base and J shed 6 bases, with 12 bases lying between them. Germline V lookup: CDR1 SGHTA, CDR2 FQGNSA. This CDR3 region has 14 residues. CDR3 sequence reads: CASSLGVGGNGYTF. CDR3 DNA sequence: TGTGCCAGCAGCTTAGGGGTAGGAGGGAATGGCTACACCTTC.

Comment on this clone: Other DNA sequences of this sample code for an identical CDR3. The CDR3 reads CASSSTGGPYEQYF. The CDR3 nucleotides are TGTGCCAGCAGCTCAACGGGGGGTCCCTACGAGCAGTACTTC. The rearrangement joins TRBV11-2 to TRBJ2-7, with TRBD2 identical over 7 bases. Germline values: CDR1 SGHAT, CDR2 FQNNGV. Trimming removed 4 bases from V and 2 bases from J; junction bases left unmatched: 5. The CDR3 is 14 residues long.

In this sample, this clone turned up once. V gene TRBV21-1 combines with J gene TRBJ2-1; the table calls TRBD1, which could not be checked here. TRBV21-1 is recorded as a pseudogene. The CDR3 loop spans 13 amino acids. In DNA form, the CDR3 reads TGTGCCAGCAGCGTAGGGGCCCCCAATGAGCAGTTCTTC. This gives the protein CASSVGAPNEQFF.

The chain carries TRBV30 and TRBJ1-5, with unresolved D. V was trimmed by 3 bases and J by 4 bases, leaving 13 bases between them. This CDR3 spans 14 amino acids. Per germline, CDR1 GTSNPN and CDR2 SVGIG (reference sequence). In DNA, the CDR3 is TGTGCCTGGAGCCTGCGGGCGTTGAATCAGCCCCAGCATTTT. Translation gives CAWSLRALNQPQHF. Drawing the rest from reference TRBV30 and TRBJ1-5, the complete variable domain is SQTIHQWPATLVQPVGSPLSLECTVEGTSNPNLYWYRQAAGRGLQLLFYSVGIGQISSEVPQNLSASRPQDRQFILSSKKLLLSDSGFYLCAWSLRALNQPQHFGDGTRLSIL.

The genes are TRBV7-9 and TRBJ2-5; 7 bases are shared with TRBD2. In germline, CDR1 is SEHNR, CDR2 FQNEAQ (reference sequence). V shed 3 bases and J 5 bases; nucleotides not matched to a gene: 0. The CDR3 is made up of 12 amino acids. CDR3 sequence reads: CASSFSGETQYF. In nucleotides, the CDR3 is TGTGCCAGCAGCTTTAGCGGGGAGACCCAGTACTTC. The full variable domain, in which reference TRBV7-9 and TRBJ2-5 provide the parts outside the CDR3, is DTGVSQNPRHKITKRGQNVTFRCDPISEHNRLYWYRQTLGQGPEFLTYFQNEAQLEKSRLLSDRFSAERPKGSFSTLEIQRTEQGDSAMYLCASSFSGETQYFGPGTRLLVL.

This sequence joins TRBV5-1 and TRBJ2-5; 13 bases match TRBD2. CDR1 is SGHRS and CDR2 is YFSETQ in the germline V gene. CDR3 length equals 14 residues. Losses at the gene ends were 4 bases for V and 6 bases for J; bases not matched to a gene: 3. The CDR3: CASSPGLAGKTQYF. The CDR3 region has the DNA TGCGCCAGCAGCCCGGGACTAGCGGGGAAGACCCAGTACTTC.

The genes are TRBV21-1 and TRBJ1-2. TRBV21-1 is a listed pseudogene. This CDR3 contains 16 residues. This CDR3 reads CASSPRGGKLNYGYTF. CDR3 in DNA: TGTGCCAGCAGCCCCCGAGGAGGCAAGTTAAACTATGGCTACACCTTC.

V and J are TRBV19 and TRBJ1-4; 9 bases are shared with TRBD1. Looked up from germline, CDR1 is LNHDA and CDR2 is SQIVND (reference sequence). After removal of 4 bases from V and 8 bases from J, the junction contained 14 bases not matched to a gene. The CDR3 contains 17 residues. The CDR3 spells CASSKPLTDRGSEKLFF. CDR3 coding DNA: TGTGCCAGTAGTAAGCCCCTTACCGACAGGGGGAGCGAAAAACTGTTTTTT. The full variable domain, rest sourced from reference TRBV19 and TRBJ1-4, is DGGITQSPKYLFRKEGQNVTLSCEQNLNHDAMYWYRQDPGQGLRLIYYSQIVNDFQKGDIAEGYSVSREKKESFPLTVTSAQKNPTAFYLCASSKPLTDRGSEKLFFGSGTQLSVL.

This chain connects TRBV2 to TRBJ2-5, with D perhaps TRBD1 or TRBD2 (5 bases each). Germline lookup yields CDR1 SNHLY and CDR2 FYNNEI. The length of the CDR3 is 13 residues. The V end lost 5 bases, the J end lost 10 bases, and 17 bases lay between the germline ends. The CDR3 region is CASSLGDGRGQYF. The CDR3 nucleotides are TGTGCCAGCAGTCTCGGGGACGGACGGGGCCAGTACTTC.

This chain joins TRBV12-5 and TRBJ2-3; unclear D gene. V was pared by 6 bases and J by 6 bases, with 13 bases between. This CDR3 is 13 amino acids long. Germline CDR1 LGHNT, CDR2 FRNRAP. CDR3 DNA: TGTGCTAGTGGCCCCCCTGGATGGGATACGCAGTATTTT. Translated, it gives CASGPPGWDTQYF. Based on the CDR3 plus reference TRBV12-5 and TRBJ2-3, the full variable domain is DARVTQTPRHKVTEMGQEVTMRCQPILGHNTVFWYRQTMMQGLELLAYFRNRAPLDDSGMPKDRFSAEMPDATLATLKIQPSEPRDSAVYFCASGPPGWDTQYFGPGTRLTVL.

The chain recombines TRBV7-9 with TRBJ2-6, with a possible D match to TRBD2 (5 bases). V was trimmed by 0 bases and J by 1 base, leaving 13 bases between them. CDR3 length equals 18 residues. Germline V lookup: CDR1 SEHNR, CDR2 FQNEAQ (reference sequence). CDR3 sequence: CASSLAPGLGSGANVLTF. CDR3 DNA: TGTGCCAGCAGCTTAGCTCCGGGGTTAGGGTCTGGGGCCAACGTCCTGACTTTC.

The CDR3 sequence: CASSHGTVNQPQHF. As DNA, the CDR3 is TGTGCCAGCAGCCACGGGACAGTAAATCAGCCCCAGCATTTT. This chain uses TRBV28 with TRBJ1-5; 7 bases line up with TRBD1. In germline, CDR1 is MDHEN, CDR2 SYDVKM. This CDR3 is 14 amino acids long. V was pared by 6 bases and J by 4 bases, with 6 bases of the junction left unmatched.

The V gene is TRBV6-1, the J gene TRBJ1-5; D not resolved. V gave up 2 bases and J gave up 2 bases, with 10 bases separating them. Germline V gene lookup returns CDR1 MNHNS and CDR2 SASEGT. This CDR3 comprises 15 residues. CDR3 nucleotide sequence: TGTGCCAGCAGTGAATCGGGATGGGGCAATCAGCCCCAGCATTTT. The encoded protein is CASSESGWGNQPQHF.

V and J are TRBV7-2 and TRBJ2-5; D is uncertain. The germline CDR1 and CDR2 sequences are SGHTA and FQGNSA. The CDR3 spans 11 residues. Trimming stripped 3 bases from V and 4 bases from J, with 3 bases between. This CDR3 is CASSFSETQYF. CDR3 nucleotides: TGTGCCAGCAGCTTTTCAGAGACCCAGTACTTC.

The chain couples TRBV19 to TRBJ1-6; D unclear. Germline V gene lookup returns CDR1 LNHDA and CDR2 SQIVND (reference sequence). V was cut by 7 bases and J by 4 bases, with 8 bases left in between. The CDR3 consists of 13 residues. The CDR3 sequence is CASNPDYNSPLHF. DNA of the CDR3: TGTGCCAGTAATCCGGATTATAATTCACCCCTCCACTTT.

This clone was found once. The chain combines TRBV5-6 with TRBJ1-4; no firm D call. This CDR3 is built from 14 residues. Germline V gene data show CDR1 as SGHDT and CDR2 as YYEEEE. Trimming pared 0 bases from V and 10 bases from J, leaving 13 bases between. Written as DNA, the CDR3 is TGTGCCAGCAGCTTGGGGGCGGGGATGGTAAAACTGTTTTTT. Translated: CASSLGAGMVKLFF.

The chain joins TRBV5-1 to TRBJ2-2; D might be TRBD1 (6 bases). From germline, CDR1 is SGHRS and CDR2 YFSETQ. Trimming removed 4 bases at V and 7 bases at J, with 11 bases between. This CDR3 is built from 13 residues. DNA for the CDR3: TGCGCCAGCAGCCGGGACAACGGCGGGGAGCTGTTTTTT. The encoded protein is CASSRDNGGELFF.

The chain uses TRBV11-2 and TRBJ1-3; D is ambiguous. The CDR3 consists of 12 residues. CDR1 and CDR2 from the germline V gene are SGHAT and FQNNGV. V dropped 2 bases and J dropped 2 bases, with 1 base sitting between them. The chain's CDR3 is CASSLPGNTIYF. The CDR3 DNA sequence: TGTGCCAGCAGCTTACCTGGAAACACCATATATTTT.

For the CDR3, the DNA is TGTGCCAGCAGTGAAGGGACGCCGAACTACGAGCAGTACTTC. This translates into CASSEGTPNYEQYF. The chain recombines TRBV6-1 with TRBJ2-7; D is unclear. V lost 1 base, J lost 3 bases, and 10 bases lay in between. There are 14 residues in the CDR3. Germline loops: CDR1 MNHNS, CDR2 SASEGT.

The genes are TRBV7-3 and TRBJ1-2; 7 bases are shared with TRBD1. The CDR3 is made up of 14 amino acids. Germline V gene sequence: CDR1 SGHTA, CDR2 FQGTGA. Germline trimming cut 5 bases from V and 4 bases from J; bases unmatched to any gene: 7. The CDR3 is CASSPTGAAYGYTF. In nucleotides, the CDR3 is TGTGCCAGCAGCCCCACAGGGGCGGCCTATGGCTACACCTTC.

The rearrangement joins TRBV4-3 to TRBJ1-2; TRBD1 is a possible D gene (6 bases). This CDR3 is built from 15 residues. In germline, CDR1 is LGHNA, CDR2 YSLEER. V was clipped by 3 bases and J by 7 bases, with 18 bases between them. The CDR3 DNA reads TGCGCCAGCAGCCACGAAGGACAGTTAGGGAGTGGCTACACCTTC. Its translation: CASSHEGQLGSGYTF.

The chain recombines TRBV9 with TRBJ2-5; D is possibly TRBD1 (6 bases). The germline CDR1 and CDR2 sequences are SGDLS and YYNGEE. The CDR3 is 14 amino acids. V gave up 0 bases and J gave up 11 bases, with 17 bases separating them. As DNA, the CDR3 is TGTGCCAGCAGCGTAGAAAGCTCAGGGGACCGGCAGTACTTC. It codes for CASSVESSGDRQYF.

This clone was counted between two and nine times. V and J are TRBV30 and TRBJ1-1, with unresolved D. The V end was cut by 0 bases, the J end by 3 bases, with 8 bases between. This CDR3 comprises 13 residues. Germline assignment: CDR1 GTSNPN and CDR2 SVGIG (reference sequence). The CDR3 nucleotides read TGTGCCTGGAGTGTGCAGAGCTACACTGAAGCTTTCTTT. Translation: CAWSVQSYTEAFF.

In its sample, this clone was seen once. The V gene is TRBV5-1, the J gene TRBJ2-5; 10 bases are shared with TRBD1. Trimming took 3 bases from V and 5 from J; bases not matched to a gene: 10. This CDR3 is 16 amino acids long. The germline gives CDR1 SGHRS, CDR2 YFSETQ. CDR3 amino acids: CASSSRQGAGAETQYF. The CDR3 nucleotides read TGCGCCAGCAGCTCTAGACAGGGGGCGGGGGCCGAGACCCAGTACTTC.

This chain uses TRBV7-3 with TRBJ1-1, with no clear D. V dropped 5 bases and J dropped 1 base, with 8 bases sitting between them. The V gene's germline CDR1 is SGHTA and CDR2 FQGTGA. The CDR3 is made up of 13 amino acids. The CDR3 spells CASSKDGNTEAFF. In nucleotides, the CDR3 is TGTGCCAGCAGCAAGGACGGGAACACTGAAGCTTTCTTT.

The gene calls are TRBV7-7 and TRBJ1-1; 10 bases are shared with TRBD1. In germline, CDR1 is SSHAT, CDR2 FNYEAQ (reference sequence). Germline trimming cut 2 bases from V and 1 base from J; bases unmatched to any gene: 10. The CDR3 is made up of 18 amino acids. Here the CDR3 reads CASSLRTDRGAPNTEAFF. CDR3 nucleotide sequence: TGTGCCAGCAGCTTAAGGACGGACAGGGGGGCCCCGAACACTGAAGCTTTCTTT.

This chain joins TRBV7-2 and TRBJ2-1; TRBD1 or TRBD2 may be the D gene (5 bases each). CDR1 and CDR2 from the germline V gene are SGHTA and FQGNSA. V was cut by 5 bases and J by 10 bases, with 15 bases left in between. The CDR3 length is 13 residues. CDR3 nucleotide sequence: TGTGCCAGCAGCCCCGGGACCGACAGAGAGCAGTTCTTC. Amino acids: CASSPGTDREQFF.

The chain combines TRBV10-3 with TRBJ1-5, with D possibly TRBD1 on 5 matching bases. Germline loops: CDR1 ENHRY, CDR2 SYGVKD. The CDR3 is made up of 14 amino acids. The ends were cut back, 2 bases at V and 9 bases at J, with 14 bases in the middle. Here the CDR3 DNA reads TGTGCCATCAGTGAGAAGGACACGTGGCGGCCCCAGCATTTT. It translates to CAISEKDTWRPQHF.

The chain is built from TRBV2 and TRBJ1-5, with D maybe TRBD1 (6 bases). The CDR3 has 15 amino acids. V was clipped by 5 bases and J by 0 bases, with 11 bases between them. Germline-derived CDR1 and CDR2 are SNHLY and FYNNEI. CDR3 sequence (DNA): TGTGCCAGCAGTAGGACAGCTCTTAGCAATCAGCCCCAGCATTTT. It yields the protein CASSRTALSNQPQHF.

The gene calls are TRBV7-3 and TRBJ2-1; 7 bases line up with TRBD1. J was trimmed by 5 bases and V by 5 bases; bases with no gene match: 15. The CDR3 spans 17 residues. Germline CDR1 SGHTA, CDR2 FQGTGA. CDR3 amino acids: CASSPRTGTESNNEQFF. The CDR3 DNA reads TGTGCCAGCAGCCCGAGGACCGGGACAGAAAGTAACAATGAGCAGTTCTTC.